The sequence of this TCR beta chain was determined in a study of blood T cell repertoires in COVID-19. The trim removed 5 bases at V and 5 bases at J, leaving 6 bases unmatched. The germline CDR1 and CDR2 sequences are MDHEN and SYDVKM. This CDR3 has 15 amino acids. Produced via immunoSEQ multiplex PCR; TCRdb's table is partial and in-frame only. This table has roughly 58,000 clones, 72% appearing once. This receptor was identified in a woman aged 60 to 75 who had been exposed to COVID-19. The gene calls are TRBV28 and TRBJ1-6; 7 positions match TRBD1. Sequences were obtained from PBMCs or T cells enriched from blood (not recorded which). Written as DNA, the CDR3 is TGTGCCAGCAGTGCGCGACAGGGAAATAATTCACCCCTCCACTTT. Translated: CASSARQGNNSPLHF.